These T cell receptor beta chains were read from a single sample in a study of T-cell reconstitution after alpha-beta-depleted transplantation in children. TCRdb used MiXCR to reprocess the PCR reads, holding one entry per CDR3 protein. Among 190,000 or so distinct CDR3 sequences listed, 14% to 15% were seen once. The sample here was PBMCs from the stem cell graft donor, taken from the stem cell graft. The receptor source for this set is a human donor who donated a stem cell graft to a child with acute lymphoblastic leukemia. Each CDR3 is given with its conserved first and last residue. The order of the fields is J gene, D gene, clone size, V gene, CDR3 DNA, CDR3 protein. A D gene is named only where the DNA matches it firmly. Clone sizes are given selectively: once, few, many, or a class where the clone is expanded.

>TRBJ2-7|TRBD1|few|TRBV11-2
TGTGCCAGCAGCTTAGATCGGGGACAGGGTAGTACGAGGCAGTACTTC
CASSLDRGQGSTRQYF
>TRBJ1-1|-|-|TRBV20-1
TGCAGTGCTAGAGCACAGGGCCCGAACACTGAAGCTTTCTTT
CSARAQGPNTEAFF
>TRBJ2-1|-|-|TRBV7-2
TGTGCCAGCAGCACTTACTCCTACAATGAGCAGTTCTTC
CASSTYSYNEQFF
>TRBJ1-2|-|many|TRBV27
TGTGCCAGCAGCTTAATTTCCACAGGAGCTAACTATGGCTACACCTTC
CASSLISTGANYGYTF
>TRBJ2-5|TRBD2|-|TRBV7-2
TGTGCCAGCAGCCAACAAGCGGGAGGGGAAGAGACCCAGTACTTC
CASSQQAGGEETQYF
>TRBJ2-3|TRBD2|few|TRBV19
TGTGCCAGTAGTATATCGGCGGGAGGGCCTCGCACAGATACGCAGTATTTT
CASSISAGGPRTDTQYF
>TRBJ2-7|TRBD1|few|TRBV7-9
TGTGCCAGCAGCCGCGGACAGGGGGCCAGCTCCTACGAGCAGTACTTC
CASSRGQGASSYEQYF
>TRBJ2-1|-|many|TRBV5-1
TGCGCCAGCAGCTCCGTCGGGACTCCTTACAATGAGCAGTTCTTC
CASSSVGTPYNEQFF
>TRBJ2-3|TRBD2|-|TRBV4-2
TGTGCCAGCAGCCCTGTCGGGGTTAGCGGGAGCACAGATACGCAGTATTTT
CASSPVGVSGSTDTQYF
>TRBJ2-5|-|-|TRBV30
TGTGCCTGGAGTGTATTTGGCACCCTTCAAGAGACCCAGTACTTC
CAWSVFGTLQETQYF
>TRBJ2-7|-|many|TRBV3-1
TGTGCCAGCAGCCACAGAGGCGGGATTAATCCCTACGAGCAGTACTTC
CASSHRGGINPYEQYF
>TRBJ2-3|-|many|TRBV3-1
TGTGCCAGCAGCCAAGATGTTGTCACAGATACGCAGTATTTT
CASSQDVVTDTQYF
>TRBJ2-1|TRBD2|-|TRBV6-1
TGTGCCAGCAGCCCCATAGCGGGAGGACCCTACAATGAGCAGTTCTTC
CASSPIAGGPYNEQFF
>TRBJ2-1|TRBD2|many|TRBV29-1
TGCAGCGTGGATCTTGAGGGACTAGCGCTGGATGAGCAGTTCTTC
CSVDLEGLALDEQFF
>TRBJ2-1|TRBD2|once|TRBV7-8
TGTGCCAGCAGATTTACTAGCGGGAGTGGTGAGCAGTTCTTC
CASRFTSGSGEQFF
>TRBJ2-5|-|many|TRBV3-1
TGTGCCAGCAGCCAAGAAGTGGGGGCGTTTGAAGAGACCCAGTACTTC
CASSQEVGAFEETQYF
>TRBJ2-5|TRBD2|many|TRBV10-2
TGCGCCAGCAGTGAGTCAGCGGGAGTTGGGGAAGAGACCCAGTACTTC
CASSESAGVGEETQYF
>TRBJ1-2|TRBD1|-|TRBV19
TGTGCCAGTAGTACCGATTGGACAGGGAAGTCGAGTGGCTACACCTTC
CASSTDWTGKSSGYTF
>TRBJ2-7|-|many|TRBV29-1
TGCAGCGCCCGGACGGAAGTCTACGAGCAGTACTTC
CSARTEVYEQYF
>TRBJ2-3|-|many|TRBV7-2
TGTGCCAGCAGCTTCTGGCAGGGAAGCACAGATACGCAGTATTTT
CASSFWQGSTDTQYF
>TRBJ1-4|-|many|TRBV10-3
TGTGCCACGAGGACGGGTCCAACTAATGAAAAACTGTTTTTT
CATRTGPTNEKLFF
>TRBJ2-1|-|many|TRBV5-1
TGCGCCAGCAGCTTCGGCAACAATGAGCAGTTCTTC
CASSFGNNEQFF
>TRBJ2-1|TRBD2|many|TRBV10-3
TGTGCCATCGCCGATATAGCGGGCCGAGAGCAGTTCTTC
CAIADIAGREQFF
>TRBJ2-7|-|many|TRBV30
TGTGCCTGGAGGGACTCCTACGAGCAGTACTTC
CAWRDSYEQYF
>TRBJ2-5|-|-|TRBV29-1
TGCAGCGTTGAAAAAGACGACCAAGAGACCCAGTACTTC
CSVEKDDQETQYF
>TRBJ1-2|TRBD1|many|TRBV7-8
TGTGCCAGCAGCTTAGCACAGGGGACCTATGGCTACACCTTC
CASSLAQGTYGYTF
>TRBJ2-2|-|many|TRBV12-3/TRBV12-4
TGTGCCAGCAGCCGATTGACGAACACCGGGGAGCTGTTTTTT
CASSRLTNTGELFF
>TRBJ2-2|-|-|TRBV6-1
TGTGCCAGCAGTGAAGCGCTTGGGGCGACCGCCTCTGGGGAGCTGTTTTTT
CASSEALGATASGELFF
>TRBJ1-1|-|many|TRBV28
TGTGCCAGCAATGCCCCACCGGGGGTCGGGTTCACTGAAGCTTTCTTT
CASNAPPGVGFTEAFF
>TRBJ2-7|TRBD2|many|TRBV5-5
TGTGCCAGCAGCCCCGGGACTAGCGGGAGTCGTTACTACGAGCAGTACTTC
CASSPGTSGSRYYEQYF
>TRBJ2-1|TRBD2|-|TRBV11-1
TGTGCCAGCAGCTTAGCGGGGGCGACTAGCGGGAGCCCCGGCAATGAGCAGTTCTTC
CASSLAGATSGSPGNEQFF
>TRBJ1-1|-|many|TRBV19
TGTGCCAGTAGTATACAGTCGGCAGGCTCTGAAGCTTTCTTT
CASSIQSAGSEAFF
>TRBJ1-1|-|many|TRBV6-2/TRBV6-3
TGTGCCAGTATCTTACGAGGGGTCATGAACACTGAAGCTTTCTTT
CASILRGVMNTEAFF
>TRBJ2-4|-|-|TRBV5-1
TGCGCCAGCATCAGACGCACGCCTCAGTACTTC
CASIRRTPQYF
>TRBJ2-3|-|many|TRBV30
TGTGCCTGGAGTGTAGGCCGGGATACGCAGTATTTT
CAWSVGRDTQYF
>TRBJ1-2|-|many|TRBV5-1
TGCGCCAGCAGCTTGGAGGCCTATGGCTACACCTTC
CASSLEAYGYTF
>TRBJ1-5|-|few|TRBV20-1
TGCAGTGCCGTCACGGGACTCAAGAATCAGCCCCAGCATTTT
CSAVTGLKNQPQHF
>TRBJ2-7|-|many|TRBV28
TGTGCCAGCGTTGCCACCTACGAGCAGTACTTC
CASVATYEQYF
>TRBJ2-3|-|many|TRBV27
TGTGCCAGCAGTCGGGGACTGCCAGGGGCAGATACGCAGTATTTT
CASSRGLPGADTQYF
>TRBJ2-1|TRBD2|many|TRBV28
TGTGCCAGCAGTTCCGGGACTAGCGGGACCTATGAGCAGTTCTTC
CASSSGTSGTYEQFF
>TRBJ1-2|-|many|TRBV12-3/TRBV12-4
TGTGCCAGCAGTTTAAAGGCAGGGGTGGGCTACACCTTC
CASSLKAGVGYTF
>TRBJ2-7|-|many|TRBV7-9
TGTGCCAGCAGCTTAGCGGGAGGCCACGAGCAGTACTTC
CASSLAGGHEQYF